One T cell receptor beta chain is described in this entry. The data belong to a study of CD8 T cells in Susac syndrome. The ends were cut back, 4 bases at V and 8 bases at J, with 12 bases in the middle. The CDR3 is made up of 12 amino acids. CDR1 is SGDLS and CDR2 is YYNGEE in the germline V gene. Roughly 0.5 to 1 ug RNA was reverse transcribed with random hexamers. TCRdb analysed the immunoSEQ multiplex PCR reads with MiXCR anew, one entry per CDR3 protein. Here the sample spans around 150,000 distinct CDR3 sequences, 85% to 95% being singletons. The sequencing sample was made of CD8+ T cells from PBMCs. The sequence was obtained from a human donor with Susac syndrome. This chain joins TRBV9 and TRBJ1-2; D remains ambiguous. CDR3: CASSLGGRGYTF. The CDR3 DNA follows: TGTGCCAGCAGCCTCGGAGGGCGCGGCTACACCTTC.